This entry is about one TCR beta chain. Antigen specificity is unknown. Here immunoSEQ multiplex PCR was the method, and the copy in TCRdb shows in-frame clones only, minus some. The data contain approximately 68,000 clones, about nine tenths of them singletons. This sample stems from a study of OX40 agonist ivuxolimab in advanced cancers. Overall study: The dose-escalation cohort had hepatocellular carcinoma, melanoma, renal cell or head and neck cancer.

CDR3 length: 15 amino acids. Germline V CDR1 and CDR2: LNHDA, SQIVND (reference sequence). The junction had 4 bases not matched to a gene; V was cut back by 3 bases and J by 2 bases. Study-wide results and caveats: Antigen specificity was not determined for the expanded peripheral T cells. Among the lowest peripheral clonal expansion occurred in 0.1-3.0 mg/kg partial responders.

The sequenced sample was CD4+ or CD8+ T cells sorted from blood, obtained in a trial of the OX40 agonist ivuxolimab. The sequence was obtained from an adult with an advanced solid tumor such as melanoma, head and neck, liver or kidney cancer. The rearrangement uses TRBV19 and TRBJ2-3, with TRBD1 matching 8 bases. CDR3 bases: TGTGCCAGTAGTATCGGACAGGGTTTCACAGATACGCAGTATTTT. It specifies CASSIGQGFTDTQYF.